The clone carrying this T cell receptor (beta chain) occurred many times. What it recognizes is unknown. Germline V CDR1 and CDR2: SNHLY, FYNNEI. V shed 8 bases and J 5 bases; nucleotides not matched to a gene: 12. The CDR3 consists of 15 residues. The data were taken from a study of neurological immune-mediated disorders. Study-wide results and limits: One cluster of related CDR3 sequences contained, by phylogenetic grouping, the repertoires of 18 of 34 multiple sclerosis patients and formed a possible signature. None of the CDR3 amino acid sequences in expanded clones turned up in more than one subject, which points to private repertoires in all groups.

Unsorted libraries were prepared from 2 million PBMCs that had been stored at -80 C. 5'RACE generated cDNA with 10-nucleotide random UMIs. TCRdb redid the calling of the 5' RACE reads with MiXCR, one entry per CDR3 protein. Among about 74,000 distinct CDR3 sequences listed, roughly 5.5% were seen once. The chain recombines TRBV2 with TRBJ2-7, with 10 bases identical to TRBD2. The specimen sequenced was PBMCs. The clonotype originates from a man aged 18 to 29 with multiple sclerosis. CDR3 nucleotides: TGTGCCAGCGTCATAAGTCTAGCGGGAGAAAACGAGCAGTACTTC. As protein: CASVISLAGENEQYF.